This T cell receptor beta chain comes out of a study of T cell repertoires in cytomegalovirus infection. Study-wide background: Alongside well-studied HLA-B-restricted CMV epitopes, recently identified HLA-C-restricted CMV epitopes were also used. Matching HLA type and CMV infection were both indicated by public TCR beta signatures. Study-wide results and caveats: Identification of carriers of CMV plus the relevant HLA was achieved through cumulative public TCR beta family frequency. Within the response measured ex vivo, HLA-C-restricted CMV-specific TCR beta clonotypes were dominant.

TCRdb reprocessed the reads with MiXCR, giving one entry per CDR3 protein. The sample consists of roughly 920,000 distinct CDR3 sequences, more than 25% of them appearing once. To note about this clonotype: Its matching antigen is unknown.

The length of the CDR3 is 14 residues. V was cut by 5 bases and J by 7 bases, with 15 bases left in between. Germline V gives CDR1 SEHNR, CDR2 FQNEAQ (reference sequence). Sequences were derived from cultured CD8+ T cells from PBMCs, sampled from culture after CMV antigen stimulation. This TCR was recovered from a human donor in good health (CMV status not recorded). Some clones in this sample may be carry-over from other donors' samples. The chain recombines TRBV7-9 with TRBJ2-1; perhaps TRBD1 as D (5 bases). CDR3 nucleotides: TGTGCCAGCAGCATTCCCGACAGTCGTAATGAGCAGTTCTTC. Its translation: CASSIPDSRNEQFF. Combining the CDR3 with reference TRBV7-9 and TRBJ2-1 gives the whole variable domain DTGVSQNPRHKITKRGQNVTFRCDPISEHNRLYWYRQTLGQGPEFLTYFQNEAQLEKSRLLSDRFSAERPKGSFSTLEIQRTEQGDSAMYLCASSIPDSRNEQFFGPGTRLTVL.